The 8 T cell receptor beta chains below were found in one sample sequenced in a study of read filtering for tumor transcriptome and immune sequencing. This library used roughly 400 ng RNA and molecular barcoded adaptors spanning alpha/delta and beta/gamma chains. In TCRdb, the reads were re-called with MiXCR into one record per CDR3 protein. Among around 31,000 distinct CDR3 sequences, around 20% were seen once, and the ten largest hold 16%. The source material was a population of CD138-negative cells sorted from bone marrow. These receptor sequences come from a donor over 35 with multiple myeloma.

This clonotype was seen repeatedly, ten times or more. The chain employs TRBV11-2 and TRBJ2-1; 8 bases align to TRBD1. This CDR3 has 14 amino acids. The V segment lost 2 bases and the J segment 7 bases; nucleotides outside the gene matches: 4. Germline V lookup: CDR1 SGHAT, CDR2 FQNNGV. CDR3 loop: CASSLFTGGNEQFF. The CDR3 DNA reads TGTGCCAGCAGCTTATTCACAGGGGGAAATGAGCAGTTCTTC.

This clonotype has a count of ten or more. The rearrangement links TRBV11-2 to TRBJ2-7; D is possibly TRBD1 (5 bases). Looked up from germline, CDR1 is SGHAT and CDR2 is FQNNGV. Trimming took 3 bases from V and 4 from J, leaving 10 bases between them. This CDR3 region has 13 residues. CDR3 nucleotides: TGTGCCAGCAGCTTTGATAGGGGATACGAGCAGTACTTC. Protein: CASSFDRGYEQYF.

This clonotype was detected ten times or more. This chain connects TRBV19 to TRBJ2-1; 7 positions agree with TRBD1. Unmatched junction bases numbered 9, after V lost 6 bases and J lost 4 bases. The CDR3 extends over 15 amino acids. CDR1 is LNHDA and CDR2 is SQIVND in the germline V gene (reference sequence). The CDR3 DNA sequence: TGTGCCAGTAGCGTAAGGGGGCACGGATACAATGAGCAGTTCTTC. This sequence encodes CASSVRGHGYNEQFF.

This clonotype has at least ten counts. The V and J genes are TRBV4-1 and TRBJ1-1; D unresolved. Trimming left V 3 bases short and J 6 bases short, with 11 bases between. Germline assignment: CDR1 MGHRA and CDR2 YSYEKL. The CDR3 is made up of 13 amino acids. CDR3 amino acids: CASSHPPGPEAFF. Here the CDR3 DNA reads TGCGCCAGCAGCCATCCTCCGGGCCCTGAAGCTTTCTTT.

The V call is TRBV28, the J call TRBJ2-7; D uncertain. Germline values: CDR1 MDHEN, CDR2 SYDVKM. V was pared by 4 bases and J by 4 bases, with 14 bases between. This CDR3 spans 14 amino acids. CDR3 residues: CASSYPFRFYEQYF. In DNA form, the CDR3 reads TGTGCCAGCAGTTACCCGTTCAGGTTTTACGAGCAGTACTTC.

A remark on this clonotype: This may be a read error, as it is one base from a much larger clone. The chain employs TRBV28 and TRBJ2-7; D is possibly TRBD1 (5 bases). This CDR3 has 16 residues. The V end lost 5 bases, the J end lost 1 base, and 18 bases lay between the germline ends. CDR1 and CDR2 from the germline V gene are MDHEN and SYDVKM. The CDR3 nucleotides read TGTGCCAGCAGTAGCCCAGATCTTAGACAGTCCTACGAGCAGTACTTC. Translating it yields CASSSPDLRQSYEQYF.

In its sample, this clonotype was seen many times. This chain links TRBV20-1 with TRBJ2-3; D perhaps matches TRBD2 (5 bases). The CDR3 has 14 residues. The germline V and J ends were trimmed by 6 bases and 3 bases, with 16 bases remaining between them. Germline loops: CDR1 DFQATT, CDR2 SNEGSKA (reference sequence). CDR3 sequence (DNA): TGCAGTGCCCCCGGGCTAAGGGAGACAGATACGCAGTATTTT. Its protein is CSAPGLRETDTQYF.

This clonotype has a count of ten or more. The chain carries TRBV7-6 and TRBJ1-3; 10 bases line up with TRBD1. J gave up 4 bases and V 5 bases, and 8 bases lay outside the gene matches. This CDR3 is 16 amino acids long. Germline-derived CDR1 and CDR2 are SGHVS and FNYEAQ. CDR3 bases: TGTGCCAGCAGCCGGACAGGGGGGTTATCGGGAAACACCATATATTTT. Amino acid sequence: CASSRTGGLSGNTIYF.